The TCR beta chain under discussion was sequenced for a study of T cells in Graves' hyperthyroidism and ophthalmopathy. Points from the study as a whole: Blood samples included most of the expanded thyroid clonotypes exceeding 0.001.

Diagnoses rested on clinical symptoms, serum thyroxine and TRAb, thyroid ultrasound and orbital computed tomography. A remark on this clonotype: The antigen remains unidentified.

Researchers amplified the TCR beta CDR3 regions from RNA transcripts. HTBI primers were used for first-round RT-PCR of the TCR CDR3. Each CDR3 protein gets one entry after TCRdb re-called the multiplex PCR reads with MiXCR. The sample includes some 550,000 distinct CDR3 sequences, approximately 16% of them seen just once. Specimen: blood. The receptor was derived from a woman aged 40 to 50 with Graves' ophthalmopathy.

CDR3 loop: CAWSINRGRTEAFF. Here the CDR3 DNA reads TGTGCCTGGAGTATAAACAGGGGGCGAACTGAAGCTTTCTTT. The genes are TRBV30 and TRBJ1-1, with 9 positions matching TRBD1. The CDR3 loop spans 14 amino acids. Germline V gives CDR1 GTSNPN, CDR2 SVGIG (reference sequence). V lost 2 bases to trimming and J lost 5 bases; unmatched junction nucleotides: 6.